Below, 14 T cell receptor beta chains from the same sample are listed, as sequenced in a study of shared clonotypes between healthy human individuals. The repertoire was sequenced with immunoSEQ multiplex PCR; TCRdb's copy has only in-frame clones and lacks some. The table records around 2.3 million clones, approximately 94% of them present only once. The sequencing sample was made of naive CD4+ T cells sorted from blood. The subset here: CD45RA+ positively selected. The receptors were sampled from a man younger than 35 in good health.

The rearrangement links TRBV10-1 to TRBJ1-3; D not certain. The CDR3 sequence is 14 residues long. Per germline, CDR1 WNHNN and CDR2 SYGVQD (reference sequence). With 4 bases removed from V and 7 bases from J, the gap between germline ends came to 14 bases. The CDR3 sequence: CASSAAGQANTIYF. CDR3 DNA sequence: TGCGCCAGCAGTGCGGCAGGCCAGGCGAACACCATATATTTT.

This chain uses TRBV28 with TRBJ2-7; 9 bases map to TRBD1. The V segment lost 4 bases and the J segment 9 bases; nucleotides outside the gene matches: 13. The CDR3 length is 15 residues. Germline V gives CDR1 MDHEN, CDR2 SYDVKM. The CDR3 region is CASSSGQGPFLGQYF. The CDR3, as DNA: TGTGCCAGCAGTTCGGGACAGGGCCCCTTCCTAGGGCAGTACTTC.

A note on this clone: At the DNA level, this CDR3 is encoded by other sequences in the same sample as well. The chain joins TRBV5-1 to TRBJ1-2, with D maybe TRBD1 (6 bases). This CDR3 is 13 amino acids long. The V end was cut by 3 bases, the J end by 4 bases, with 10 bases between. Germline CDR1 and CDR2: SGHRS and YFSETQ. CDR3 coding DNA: TGCGCCAGCAGCTATGACAGGCCCTATGGCTACACCTTC. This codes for CASSYDRPYGYTF.

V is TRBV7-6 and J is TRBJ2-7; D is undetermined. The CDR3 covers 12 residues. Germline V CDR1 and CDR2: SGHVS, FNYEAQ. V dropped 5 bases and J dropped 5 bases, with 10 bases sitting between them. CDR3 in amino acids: CASSPLGHEQYF. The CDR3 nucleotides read TGTGCCAGCAGCCCGTTGGGTCACGAGCAGTACTTC.

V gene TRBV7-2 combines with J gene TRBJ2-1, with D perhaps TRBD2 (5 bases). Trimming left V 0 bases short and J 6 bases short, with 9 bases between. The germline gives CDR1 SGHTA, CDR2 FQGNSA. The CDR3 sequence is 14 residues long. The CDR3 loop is CASSLALGLNEQFF. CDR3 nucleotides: TGTGCCAGCAGCTTAGCCCTAGGACTCAATGAGCAGTTCTTC. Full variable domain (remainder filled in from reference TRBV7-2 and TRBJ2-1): GAGVSQSPSNKVTEKGKDVELRCDPISGHTALYWYRQSLGQGLEFLIYFQGNSAPDKSGLPSDRFSAERTGGSVSTLTIQRTQQEDSAVYLCASSLALGLNEQFFGPGTRLTVL.

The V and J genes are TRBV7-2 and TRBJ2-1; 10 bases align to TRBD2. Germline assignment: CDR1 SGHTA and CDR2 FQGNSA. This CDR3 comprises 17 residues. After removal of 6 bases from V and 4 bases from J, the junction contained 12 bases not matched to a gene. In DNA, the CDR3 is TGTGCCAGCAGAAGGACTAGCGGTCTTGAGGGTTACAATGAGCAGTTCTTC. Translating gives CASRRTSGLEGYNEQFF.

The DNA of the CDR3 is TGTGCCAGCAGTTCCGAGGCCCGACAGCAGTACTTC. Protein product: CASSSEARQQYF. The rearrangement links TRBV28 to TRBJ2-7; D is ambiguous. This CDR3 is 12 amino acids long. CDR1 MDHEN and CDR2 SYDVKM come from the germline V gene. V was pared by 4 bases and J by 8 bases, with 12 bases between. Based on the CDR3 plus reference TRBV28 and TRBJ2-7, the full variable domain is DVKVTQSSRYLVKRTGEKVFLECVQDMDHENMFWYRQDPGLGLRLIYFSYDVKMKEKGDIPEGYSVSREKKERFSLILESASTNQTSMYLCASSSEARQQYFGPGTRLTVT.

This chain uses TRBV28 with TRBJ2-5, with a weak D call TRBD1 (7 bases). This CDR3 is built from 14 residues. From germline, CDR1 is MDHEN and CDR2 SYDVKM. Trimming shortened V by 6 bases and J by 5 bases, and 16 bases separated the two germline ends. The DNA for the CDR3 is TGTGCCAGCAGCCTTACAGGGGCGGGGGAGACCCAGTACTTC. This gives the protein CASSLTGAGETQYF. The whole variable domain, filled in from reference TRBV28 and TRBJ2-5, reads DVKVTQSSRYLVKRTGEKVFLECVQDMDHENMFWYRQDPGLGLRLIYFSYDVKMKEKGDIPEGYSVSREKKERFSLILESASTNQTSMYLCASSLTGAGETQYFGPGTRLLVL.

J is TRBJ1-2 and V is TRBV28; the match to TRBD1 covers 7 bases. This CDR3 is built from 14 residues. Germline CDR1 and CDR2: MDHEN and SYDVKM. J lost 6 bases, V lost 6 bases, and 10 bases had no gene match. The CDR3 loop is CASRTQGTSHGYTF. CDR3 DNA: TGTGCCAGCAGAACACAGGGGACATCTCATGGCTACACCTTC.

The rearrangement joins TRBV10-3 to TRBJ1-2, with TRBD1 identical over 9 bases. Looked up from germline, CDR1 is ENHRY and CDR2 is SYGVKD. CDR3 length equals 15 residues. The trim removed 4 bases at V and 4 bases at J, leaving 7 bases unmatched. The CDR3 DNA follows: TGTGCCATCAGTGTCGCCGGGACAGGGTTCTATGGCTACACCTTC. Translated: CAISVAGTGFYGYTF.

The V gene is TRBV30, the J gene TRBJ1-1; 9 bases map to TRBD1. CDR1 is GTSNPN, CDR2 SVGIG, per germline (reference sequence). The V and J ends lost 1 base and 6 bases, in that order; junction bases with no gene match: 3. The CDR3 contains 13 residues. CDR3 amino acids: CAWSGQGGAEAFF. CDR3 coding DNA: TGTGCCTGGAGTGGACAGGGGGGGGCTGAAGCTTTCTTT.

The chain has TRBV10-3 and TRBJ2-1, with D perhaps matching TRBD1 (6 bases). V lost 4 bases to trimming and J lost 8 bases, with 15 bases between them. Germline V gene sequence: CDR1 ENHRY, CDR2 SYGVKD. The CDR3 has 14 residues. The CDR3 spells CAISAVQGIHEQFF. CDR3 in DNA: TGTGCCATCAGTGCTGTACAGGGTATCCATGAGCAGTTCTTC.

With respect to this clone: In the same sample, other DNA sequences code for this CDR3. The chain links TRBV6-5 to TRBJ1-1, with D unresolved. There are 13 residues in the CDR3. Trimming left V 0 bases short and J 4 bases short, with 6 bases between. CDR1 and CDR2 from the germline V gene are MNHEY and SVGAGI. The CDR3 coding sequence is TGTGCCAGCAGTTACTCGGAGCGCACTGAAGCTTTCTTT. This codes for CASSYSERTEAFF.

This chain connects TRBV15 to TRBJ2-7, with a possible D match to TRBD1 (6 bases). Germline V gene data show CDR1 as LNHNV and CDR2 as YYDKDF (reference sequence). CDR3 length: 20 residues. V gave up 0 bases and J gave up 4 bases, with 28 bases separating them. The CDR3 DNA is TGTGCCACCAGCAGAGATTCGAAACTGAGCGACAGGCCGAGGGGGTACGAGCAGTACTTC. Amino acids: CATSRDSKLSDRPRGYEQYF.